One and the same sample provided the 13 T cell receptor beta chains below, sequenced in a study of T cells expressing NK-cell markers. TCRdb derives one entry per CDR3 protein from the 5' RACE reads, leaving out DNA. The sample's table shows 350,000 to 500,000 distinct CDR3 sequences. Sample: blood T cells: a sorted CD56 or NKG2C T cell subset, CD4+ or CD8+ T cells, or bulk PBMC T cells (not recorded which). The source of these receptors is a woman aged 18 to 75 in good health.

This sequence joins TRBV5-1 and TRBJ2-5; the D gene TCRdb calls, TRBD1, cannot be checked with no DNA. The germline V gene encodes CDR1 SGHRS and CDR2 YFSETQ. CDR3 length equals 14 residues. CDR3 sequence reads: CASSSGTGTETQYF.

Here the CDR3 reads CASSIGAMGWTDTQYF. The V call is TRBV19, the J call TRBJ2-3; with no DNA, the TCRdb D assignment of TRBD1 cannot be verified. Germline V gives CDR1 LNHDA, CDR2 SQIVND (reference sequence). The CDR3 totals 16 residues.

V and J are TRBV4-3 and TRBJ2-7; as DNA is missing, the TRBD1 call by TCRdb cannot be tested. This CDR3 comprises 13 residues. CDR1 and CDR2 from the germline V gene are LGHNA and YSLEER. The CDR3 loop is CASSKSAAYEQYF.

The genes are TRBV20-1 and TRBJ2-6; TCRdb selects TRBD1, and the lack of DNA leaves this call unchecked. The CDR3 covers 13 residues. Looked up from germline, CDR1 is DFQATT and CDR2 is SNEGSKA (reference sequence). This CDR3 is CSGGVSGANVLTF.

The rearrangement joins TRBV7-9 to TRBJ1-4; TCRdb's D call of TRBD1 is untestable without DNA. Per the germline V gene, CDR1 is SEHNR and CDR2 is FQNEAQ (reference sequence). The CDR3 totals 16 residues. CDR3 residues: CASSLAPRGPNEKLFF.

The chain carries TRBV7-2 and TRBJ1-2; the D call from TCRdb, TRBD1, cannot be confirmed without DNA. This CDR3 has 13 residues. Looked up from germline, CDR1 is SGHTA and CDR2 is FQGNSA. CDR3 sequence: CASSLGQADGYTF.

The chain employs TRBV5-4 and TRBJ2-2; TCRdb calls TRBD2, which cannot be checked without DNA. This CDR3 is 17 amino acids long. Germline V gives CDR1 SGHNT, CDR2 YYREEE (reference sequence). CDR3 amino acids: CASSPEGSGSFAGELFF.

The rearrangement links TRBV6-4 to TRBJ1-1; lacking DNA, the TRBD1 call made by TCRdb goes unchecked. The CDR3 is 13 amino acids. Germline V gene sequence: CDR1 MRHNA, CDR2 SNTAGT. The chain's CDR3 is CASSEQANTEAFF.

The chain combines TRBV7-8 with TRBJ2-7; TCRdb picks TRBD1, but there is no DNA to check that call. This CDR3 is 16 amino acids long. In germline, CDR1 is SGHVS, CDR2 FQNEAQ. Here the CDR3 reads CASSWGWRGPSYEQYF.

The genes are TRBV5-6 and TRBJ2-3. CDR3 length: 15 amino acids. Germline V gene lookup returns CDR1 SGHDT and CDR2 YYEEEE. The CDR3 loop is CASSQRIPKRDTQYF.

The gene calls are TRBV7-8 and TRBJ2-1; the TCRdb call, TRBD2, lacks DNA for checking. The CDR3 covers 15 residues. Germline assignment: CDR1 SGHVS and CDR2 FQNEAQ. The CDR3: CASSPLAEGTDEQFF.

The chain has TRBV7-8 and TRBJ2-1. The CDR3 runs 12 residues. The germline V gene encodes CDR1 SGHVS and CDR2 FQNEAQ. The CDR3 spells CASSPIINEQFF.

The V call is TRBV7-2, the J call TRBJ2-1; TCRdb calls TRBD2, which cannot be checked without DNA. The CDR3 has 16 residues. Germline V gene data show CDR1 as SGHTA and CDR2 as FQGNSA. The CDR3 sequence is CASSLRTSGGTNEQFF.